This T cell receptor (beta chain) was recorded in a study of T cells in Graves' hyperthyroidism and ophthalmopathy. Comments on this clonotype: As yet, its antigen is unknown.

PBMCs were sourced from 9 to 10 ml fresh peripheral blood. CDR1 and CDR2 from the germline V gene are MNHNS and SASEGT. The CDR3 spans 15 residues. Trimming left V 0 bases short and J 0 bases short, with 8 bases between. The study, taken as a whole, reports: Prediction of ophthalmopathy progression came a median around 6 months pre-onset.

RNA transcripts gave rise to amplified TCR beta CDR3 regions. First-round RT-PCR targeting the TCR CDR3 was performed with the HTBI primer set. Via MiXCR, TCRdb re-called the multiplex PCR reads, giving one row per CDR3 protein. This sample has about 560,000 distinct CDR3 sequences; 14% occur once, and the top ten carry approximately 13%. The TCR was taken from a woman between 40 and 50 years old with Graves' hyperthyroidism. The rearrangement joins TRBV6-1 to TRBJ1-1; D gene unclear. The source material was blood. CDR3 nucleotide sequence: TGTGCCAGCAGTGAAGCCCTTTCTATGAACACTGAAGCTTTCTTT. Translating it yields CASSEALSMNTEAFF.